The sequence of this T cell receptor (beta chain) was determined in a study of T cell responses to AZD1222 COVID-19 vaccine. The germline V gene encodes CDR1 LGHNA and CDR2 YSLEER. CDR3 length equals 15 residues. V was clipped by 0 bases and J by 8 bases, with 11 bases between them. This clone came up a few times. Sequencing used immunoSEQ multiplex PCR; TCRdb keeps in-frame clones, though not all of them. The data hold 90,000 or so clones, with approximately 90% observed a single time. The receptor comes from an adult who received the AZD1222 COVID-19 vaccine. V and J are TRBV4-3 and TRBJ1-6; tentative D call: TRBD1 (5 bases). The sample here was peripheral blood, taken 28 days after the second AZD1222 dose. The CDR3 reads CASSQDRGKDSPLHF. In DNA, the CDR3 is TGCGCCAGCAGCCAAGATCGGGGGAAGGATTCACCCCTCCACTTT.